This T cell receptor (beta chain) was retrieved from a study of blood T cell repertoires in COVID-19 (dated by TCRdb to between 2020 and 2021). Study-level background: The collaborator samples originated in the United States, Italy and Spain and spanned the acute and convalescent phases of COVID-19. Nearly every sample came with metadata listing a de-identified subject ID, COVID-19 status, age in years and sex. The repertoires were released in a freely available public database intended as a resource for research on the immune response to SARS-CoV-2. Where available, HLA class I and class II types were taken from metadata supplied by the sample provider and were not determined by assay-based typing. Subjects who had been exposed to COVID-19, were actively infected with it, or had recovered from it provided the deeply sampled blood TCRbeta repertoires that made up the dataset. The prospective study material was composed of cDNA or gDNA derived from T cells, B-cell-depleted T cells, or PBMCs. The samples were drawn from the first 160 participants of the ongoing ImmuneRACE study and from 1,254 subjects provided by 6 global collaborators. The paper's findings and limits, for the study overall: The quantity of clinical and demographic metadata differed by source and by participant and was supplied without curation.

In regard to this clone: No cognate antigen has been identified for it. Base qualities are not provided; no much larger clone lies one nucleotide away.

Whole blood was collected in K2EDTA tubes by collaborating institutions according to the institutions' own protocols. Collaborator samples were shipped for TCRbeta analysis as frozen whole blood, isolated PBMCs, or DNA extracted from either sample type. Germline trimming amounts to 5 bases on V and 7 bases on J, with 10 as the count of junction bases outside the gene matches. CDR1 is given as KGHSH and CDR2 as LQKENI, both from the germline V gene. The CDR3 spans 15 residues, from the cysteine through the phenylalanine. The CDR3 DNA has 45 bases and is translated from base 1. TCRbeta CDR3 regions were amplified from genomic DNA by means of the immunoSEQ Assay, a bias-controlled multiplex PCR. The paper's data handling went like this. The number of nucleated cells in each sample was estimated from the amplification of reference gene primers within the assay. To quantify the absolute abundance of each unique TCRbeta CDR3 rearrangement, sequence reads were collapsed and filtered. For each sample, productive Simpson clonality was calculated as the square root of Simpson's diversity index across productive rearrangements. Imported from immuneACCESS, the table was reduced by TCRdb to in-frame sequences with V and J called. These copies leave out some clones; in studies compared against another copy, an unresolved V gene accounts for under half, and the cause of the remainder is not known. V and J calls and clone size are copied from that table; D and trimming were computed from the DNA. The sample table shows approximately 210,000 clones, and about 87% are seen once. Of the sample, more than 1.5% falls within the top ten clones.

The chain links TRBV18 with TRBJ2-1, with TRBD2 matching 8 junction bases. The sequenced material came from peripheral blood. This sequence was found in a man in his 70s with acute or convalescent COVID-19. The DNA sequence is as follows: TGTGCCAGCTCATCAGGACTAGCCTGGGGGAATGAGCAGTTCTTC. It is translated as CASSSGLAWGNEQFF.